The text below deals with one T cell receptor (beta chain). The record originates from a study of blood T cell repertoires in COVID-19. Study at large: PBMCs, B-cell-depleted T cells, or T cells were the source of the cDNA or gDNA that made up the material.

The table came from immunoSEQ multiplex PCR; TCRdb's copy has only in-frame clones and leaves some out. The repertoire includes 55,000 to 85,000 clones, approximately 79% of them detected once, and around a quarter sits in the top ten. The CDR3 consists of 14 residues. Germline CDR1 reads SGHRS; CDR2 reads YFSETQ. Trimming removed 0 bases at V and 4 bases at J, with 9 bases between. The sequence derives from a man in his sixties with active or convalescent COVID-19. Material: peripheral blood. The chain couples TRBV5-1 to TRBJ2-3; D is perhaps TRBD2 (5 bases). The chain's CDR3 is CASSLAGDADTQYF. The CDR3 nucleotides read TGCGCCAGCAGCTTGGCCGGGGATGCAGATACGCAGTATTTT.